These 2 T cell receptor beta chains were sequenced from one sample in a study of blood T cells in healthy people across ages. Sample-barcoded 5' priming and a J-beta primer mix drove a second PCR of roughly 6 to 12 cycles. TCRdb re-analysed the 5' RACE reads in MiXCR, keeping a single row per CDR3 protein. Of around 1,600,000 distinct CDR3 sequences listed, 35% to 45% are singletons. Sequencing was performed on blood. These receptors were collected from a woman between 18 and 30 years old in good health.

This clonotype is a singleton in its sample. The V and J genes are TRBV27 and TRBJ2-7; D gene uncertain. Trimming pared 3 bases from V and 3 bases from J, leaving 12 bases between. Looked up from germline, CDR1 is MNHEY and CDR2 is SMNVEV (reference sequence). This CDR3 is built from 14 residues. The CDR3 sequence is CASSFARSDYEQYF. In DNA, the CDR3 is TGTGCCAGCAGTTTTGCGAGGTCGGACTACGAGCAGTACTTC.

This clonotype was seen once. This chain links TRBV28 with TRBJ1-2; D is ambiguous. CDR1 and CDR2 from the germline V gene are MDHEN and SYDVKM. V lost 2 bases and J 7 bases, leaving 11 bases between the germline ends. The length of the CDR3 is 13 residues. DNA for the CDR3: TGTGCCAGCAGTTTAAGGGAACCTAGTGGCTACACCTTC. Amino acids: CASSLREPSGYTF.